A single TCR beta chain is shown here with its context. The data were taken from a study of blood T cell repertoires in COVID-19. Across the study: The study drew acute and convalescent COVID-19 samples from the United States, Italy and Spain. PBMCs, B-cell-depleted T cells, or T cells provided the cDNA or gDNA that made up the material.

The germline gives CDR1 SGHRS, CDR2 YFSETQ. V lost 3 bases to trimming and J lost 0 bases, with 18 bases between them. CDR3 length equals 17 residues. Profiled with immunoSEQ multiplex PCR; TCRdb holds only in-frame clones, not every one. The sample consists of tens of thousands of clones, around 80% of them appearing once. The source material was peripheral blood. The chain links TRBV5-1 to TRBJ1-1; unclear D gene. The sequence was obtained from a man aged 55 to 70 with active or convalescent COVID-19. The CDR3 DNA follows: TGCGCCAGCAGCTCGAAGGAGGGATACGAAGTGAACACTGAAGCTTTCTTT. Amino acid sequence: CASSSKEGYEVNTEAFF. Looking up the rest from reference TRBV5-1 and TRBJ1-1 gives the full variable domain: KAGVTQTPRYLIKTRGQQVTLSCSPISGHRSVSWYQQTPGQGLQFLFEYFSETQRNKGNFPGRFSGRQFSNSRSEMNVSTLELGDSALYLCASSSKEGYEVNTEAFFGQGTRLTVV.